The 17 T cell receptor beta chains below come from one sample, sequenced in a study of cytomegalovirus exposure and HLA in healthy donors. PCR employed 60 Vbeta and 13 Jbeta primers. Generated by immunoSEQ multiplex PCR, the TCRdb table keeps only in-frame clones and is missing some. The data hold about 160,000 clones, with approximately 85% observed a single time. The sample was PBMCs. The receptors shown here come from a man in his forties or fifties in good health and CMV-seropositive.

This chain joins TRBV29-1 and TRBJ2-1; 12 bases are a match to TRBD2. CDR1 is SQVTM, CDR2 ANQGSEA, per germline. The CDR3 runs to 16 residues. V was clipped by 6 bases and J by 0 bases; unmatched bases: 6. CDR3 sequence: CSVDLAGGPSYNEQFF. CDR3 sequence (DNA): TGCAGCGTGGATCTAGCGGGAGGGCCCTCCTACAATGAGCAGTTCTTC.

The rearrangement links TRBV30 to TRBJ2-1, with 9 bases fitting TRBD2. With 0 bases clipped from V and 4 bases from J, the junction kept 25 bases outside the gene matches. The CDR3 runs to 22 residues. The germline V gene encodes CDR1 GTSNPN and CDR2 SVGIG (reference sequence). Here the CDR3 DNA reads TGTGCCTGGAGTGTACCCTTTTTGCGTAAACCTAGGCGGGAGGGGAGATACAATGAGCAGTTCTTC. This codes for CAWSVPFLRKPRREGRYNEQFF.

The genes are TRBV11-2 and TRBJ2-3; D gene uncertain. Trimming stripped 6 bases from V and 3 bases from J, with 7 bases between. Germline V CDR1 and CDR2: SGHAT, FQNNGV. The CDR3 sequence is 12 residues long. CDR3 residues: CASSFGTDTQYF. In DNA, the CDR3 is TGTGCCAGCAGTTTCGGGACAGATACGCAGTATTTT.

The V gene is TRBV19, the J gene TRBJ1-1, with a tentative D call TRBD1 (5 bases). Germline lookup yields CDR1 LNHDA and CDR2 SQIVND (reference sequence). V was trimmed by 4 bases and J by 11 bases, leaving 20 bases between them. CDR3 length: 14 residues. In DNA form, the CDR3 reads TGTGCCAGTAGTAGCCTCGGAGGGGCTACCGATGCTTTCTTT. Its translation is CASSSLGGATDAFF. The full variable domain, rest sourced from reference TRBV19 and TRBJ1-1, is DGGITQSPKYLFRKEGQNVTLSCEQNLNHDAMYWYRQDPGQGLRLIYYSQIVNDFQKGDIAEGYSVSREKKESFPLTVTSAQKNPTAFYLCASSSLGGATDAFFGQGTRLTVV.

The chain uses TRBV28 and TRBJ2-7, with a tentative D call TRBD2 (6 bases). The germline V gene encodes CDR1 MDHEN and CDR2 SYDVKM. The CDR3 is made up of 11 amino acids. With 6 bases removed from V and 9 bases from J, the gap between germline ends came to 12 bases. As DNA, the CDR3 is TGTGCCAGCAGCCCCGGGGGTATGCAGTACTTC. Encoded protein: CASSPGGMQYF.

V usage is TRBV7-2 and J usage is TRBJ2-3; 11 positions agree with TRBD2. The CDR3 runs 17 residues. The ends lost 5 bases at V and 2 bases at J; junction bases unmatched: 9. Germline CDR1 SGHTA, CDR2 FQGNSA. CDR3 sequence: CASSPPTSGADTDTQYF. CDR3 nucleotide sequence: TGTGCCAGCAGCCCCCCGACTAGCGGGGCTGACACAGATACGCAGTATTTT. The full variable domain, in which reference TRBV7-2 and TRBJ2-3 provide the parts outside the CDR3, is GAGVSQSPSNKVTEKGKDVELRCDPISGHTALYWYRQSLGQGLEFLIYFQGNSAPDKSGLPSDRFSAERTGGSVSTLTIQRTQQEDSAVYLCASSPPTSGADTDTQYFGPGTRLTVL.

This CDR3 reads CASSWGQGLSTEAFF. The DNA of the CDR3 is TGCGCCAGCAGCTGGGGACAGGGGTTAAGCACTGAAGCTTTCTTT. This chain connects TRBV5-1 to TRBJ1-1, with 10 bases aligning to TRBD1. V gave up 3 bases and J gave up 4 bases; unmatched junction bases: 6. The CDR3 sequence is 15 residues long. Per germline, CDR1 SGHRS and CDR2 YFSETQ.

The chain carries TRBV27 and TRBJ2-7; no firm D call. CDR1 MNHEY and CDR2 SMNVEV come from the germline V gene (reference sequence). This CDR3 comprises 14 residues. The CDR3 protein is CALCEPESYYEQYF. CDR3 sequence (DNA): TGTGCTTTATGTGAACCTGAGAGCTACTACGAGCAGTACTTC.

The chain has TRBV14 and TRBJ2-1; TRBD2 might be the D (6 bases). The CDR3 sequence is 16 residues long. Germline V CDR1 and CDR2: SGHDN, FVKESK. Trimming took 2 bases from V and 8 from J, leaving 19 bases between them. CDR3 nucleotides: TGTGCCAGCAGCCAAATAACTAGCAGGACCCTCCATGAGCAGTTCTTC. The encoded protein is CASSQITSRTLHEQFF. The complete variable domain, with remaining parts taken from reference TRBV14 and TRBJ2-1, reads EAGVTQFPSHSVIEKGQTVTLRCDPISGHDNLYWYRRVMGKEIKFLLHFVKESKQDESGMPNNRFLAERTGGTYSTLKVQPAELEDSGVYFCASSQITSRTLHEQFFGPGTRLTVL.

In the case of this clone: No DNA is shown, since the ends of the CDR3 on it are uncertain; the CDR3 is the one TCRdb lists. The chain couples TRBV28 to TRBJ2-7; whether TRBD1, the table's D call, matches the DNA was not checked. Counting both end residues, the CDR3 totals 15 amino acids. Germline assignment: CDR1 MDHEN and CDR2 SYDVKM. CDR3 residues: CASSFLAGITYEQYF.

The chain recombines TRBV7-6 with TRBJ2-4; a weak D match, TRBD1 (7 bases). V was clipped by 3 bases and J by 0 bases, with 18 bases between them. The CDR3 has 18 amino acids. From germline, CDR1 is SGHVS and CDR2 FNYEAQ. In nucleotides, the CDR3 is TGTGCCAGCAGCTTTACGGCAGGGGGGCCCAGAGCCAAAAACATTCAGTACTTC. Protein sequence: CASSFTAGGPRAKNIQYF.

V usage is TRBV18 and J usage is TRBJ2-3; TRBD2 might be the D (5 bases). The CDR3 length is 14 residues. CDR1 is KGHSH and CDR2 is LQKENI in the germline V gene. Trimming cost V 2 bases and J 1 base, with 7 bases left between them. The CDR3 loop is CASSPTGGTDTQYF. The CDR3 DNA reads TGTGCCAGCTCACCAACCGGGGGCACAGATACGCAGTATTTT.

This sequence joins TRBV30 and TRBJ2-1, with 7 bases lining up with TRBD2. The V segment lost 0 bases and the J segment 5 bases; nucleotides outside the gene matches: 13. The CDR3 sequence is 17 residues long. Germline V gives CDR1 GTSNPN, CDR2 SVGIG (reference sequence). The DNA of the CDR3 is TGTGCCTGGAGTGTGGGGGGGAGGGCCTTTTTGAACAATGAGCAGTTCTTC. Protein: CAWSVGGRAFLNNEQFF.

The DNA for the CDR3 is TGCGCCAGCAGTAGATTCGGGGGGCGAGAAGGAAACACCATATATTTT. Translating it yields CASSRFGGREGNTIYF. The chain has TRBV10-1 and TRBJ1-3; possibly TRBD1 for D (6 bases). V was trimmed by 5 bases and J by 4 bases, leaving 18 bases between them. The V gene's germline CDR1 is WNHNN and CDR2 SYGVQD (reference sequence). The CDR3 covers 16 residues.

J is TRBJ1-6 and V is TRBV5-6; the D is unclear. The CDR3 length is 17 residues. In germline, CDR1 is SGHDT, CDR2 YYEEEE. V lost 0 bases to trimming and J lost 8 bases, with 18 bases between them. The CDR3 DNA reads TGTGCCAGCAGCTTGGCCAATGTGGAGGGTTATGATTCACCCCTCCACTTT. Encoded protein: CASSLANVEGYDSPLHF. Drawing the rest from reference TRBV5-6 and TRBJ1-6, the complete variable domain is DAGVTQSPTHLIKTRGQQVTLRCSPKSGHDTVSWYQQALGQGPQFIFQYYEEEERQRGNFPDRFSGHQFPNYSSELNVNALLLGDSALYLCASSLANVEGYDSPLHFGNGTRLTVT.

The rearrangement links TRBV11-3 to TRBJ2-2; 7 bases line up with TRBD2. From germline, CDR1 is SGHNT and CDR2 YENEEA. Losses at the gene ends were 1 base for V and 0 bases for J; bases not matched to a gene: 2. The CDR3 has 16 residues. CDR3 sequence reads: CASSLGSGANTGELFF. The CDR3 nucleotides are TGTGCCAGCAGCTTAGGGAGCGGGGCGAACACCGGGGAGCTGTTTTTT.

The chain recombines TRBV7-2 with TRBJ2-7; weak D call: TRBD2 (6 bases). The germline V gene encodes CDR1 SGHTA and CDR2 FQGNSA. The V gene lost 5 bases and the J gene lost 6 bases, with 20 bases spanning the gap. The CDR3 loop spans 15 amino acids. The chain's CDR3 is CASSLQRGGLLEQYF. The CDR3 region has the DNA TGTGCCAGCAGCCTACAACGGGGAGGTCTACTCGAGCAGTACTTC.